This T cell receptor (beta chain) was sequenced for a study of post-analysis software for immune sequencing data. Study at large: Secondary progressive, relapsing-remitting and progressive-relapsing multiple sclerosis were among the included disease courses.

Notes on the study in general: F measure clustering grouped samples strongly by preparation batch. A significant reduction in normalized Chao1 diversity was observed in multiple sclerosis patients versus controls.

Included in the TCR beta cDNA libraries were unique molecular identifiers. From roughly 1 to 10 million T cells, 400,000 to 500,000 cDNA molecules were obtained. Each CDR3 protein gets one entry after TCRdb re-called the PCR reads with MiXCR. The sample consists of roughly 870,000 distinct CDR3 sequences, roughly 50% of them appearing once. Comment on this clonotype: What it binds is not known.

The sequenced sample was blood. This clonotype was sampled from a girl aged 5-17 years with multiple sclerosis.

The CDR3 is CASSHGTADYEQYF. The CDR3 DNA reads TGTGCCAGCAGTCACGGGACGGCAGACTACGAGCAGTACTTC. V is TRBV12-3 or TRBV12-4 and J is TRBJ2-4; possibly TRBD1 or TRBD2 for D (5 bases each). The better agreement between TRBJ2-7 and the DNA end casts doubt on the J call. The CDR3 length is 14 residues.